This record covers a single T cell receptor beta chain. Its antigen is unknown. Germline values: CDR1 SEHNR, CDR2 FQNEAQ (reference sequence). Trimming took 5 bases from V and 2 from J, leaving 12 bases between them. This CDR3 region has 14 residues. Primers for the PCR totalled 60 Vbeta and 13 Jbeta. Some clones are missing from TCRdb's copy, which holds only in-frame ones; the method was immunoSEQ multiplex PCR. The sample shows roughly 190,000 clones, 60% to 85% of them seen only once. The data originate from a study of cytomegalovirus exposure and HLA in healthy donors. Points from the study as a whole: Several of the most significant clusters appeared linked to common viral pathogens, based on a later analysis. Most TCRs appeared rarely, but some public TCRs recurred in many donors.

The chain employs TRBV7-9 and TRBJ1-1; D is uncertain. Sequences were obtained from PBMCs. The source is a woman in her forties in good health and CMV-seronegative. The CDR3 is CASSRRTFNTEAFF. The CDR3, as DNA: TGTGCCAGCAGCCGGAGGACTTTCAACACTGAAGCTTTCTTT.